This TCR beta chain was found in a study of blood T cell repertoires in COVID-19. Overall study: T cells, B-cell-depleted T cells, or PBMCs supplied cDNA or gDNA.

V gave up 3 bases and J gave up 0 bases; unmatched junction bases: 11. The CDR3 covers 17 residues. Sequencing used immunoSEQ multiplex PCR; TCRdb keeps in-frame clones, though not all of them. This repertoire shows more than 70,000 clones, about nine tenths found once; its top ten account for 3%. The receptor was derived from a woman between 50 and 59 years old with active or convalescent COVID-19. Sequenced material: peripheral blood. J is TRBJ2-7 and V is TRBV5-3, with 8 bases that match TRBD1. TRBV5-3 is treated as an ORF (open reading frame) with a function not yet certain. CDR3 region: CARSSTTGASSSYEQYF. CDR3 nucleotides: TGTGCCAGAAGCTCGACGACAGGGGCTTCAAGCTCCTACGAGCAGTACTTC.